This T cell receptor (beta chain) was recovered during a study of human T cells and chemical hapten exposure. Findings of the study overall: Sensitizing with DPC caused no change in TCRs above 1 in 1000 frequency.

The study extracted total RNA from unfractionated whole blood. The CDR3 runs 15 residues. CDR1 and CDR2 (germline): MGHDK, SYGVNS. After removal of 4 bases from V and 8 bases from J, the junction contained 8 bases not matched to a gene. Library construction involved attaching unique molecular identifiers to individual cDNA molecules, which allowed quantitative, reproducible TCR counting. TCRdb re-called the reads with MiXCR, one entry per CDR3 protein. This sample carries around 120,000 distinct CDR3 sequences, around 9% of them seen once, and the ten largest clones take about 1.4%. On this clonotype itself: Its target is not known.

The receptor comes from a human donor in good health. Some clones in this sample may be carry-over from other donors' samples. V is TRBV25-1 and J is TRBJ2-1; 10 bases map to TRBD2. The sample was whole blood. CDR3 bases: TGTGCCAGCAGTGGGCCTAGCGGGAGTGTCGATGAGCAGTTCTTC. As protein: CASSGPSGSVDEQFF.